This T cell receptor (beta chain) was profiled in a study of naive and memory T cell subsets. A note on this clonotype: Its antigen is unidentified.

Study-wide results and caveats: The power law exponent of TCR abundance differed between naive and memory cells. Over 95% of naive TCR sequences appeared only once after error correction, unlike memory subsets. Especially in CD8 cells, naive repertoires contained a few larger clonotypes, possibly CD45RA-re-expressing memory cells.

Both TRBC1 and TRBC2 were covered by a beta constant-region primer of two equimolar oligonucleotides. Four rounds of PCR amplified the ligated cDNA using nested alpha and beta constant-region primers plus SP2. TCRdb re-called the UMI-ligation and nested PCR reads through MiXCR, storing one row per CDR3 protein. The table has over 130,000 distinct CDR3 sequences, under 25% seen once. CD4 T cells were positively selected, then CD8 T cells from the CD4-negative fraction. The V segment lost 8 bases and the J segment 2 bases; nucleotides outside the gene matches: 9. Germline V gene lookup returns CDR1 LNHDA and CDR2 SQIVND (reference sequence). There are 15 residues in the CDR3.

The chain combines TRBV19 with TRBJ2-1; the match to TRBD2 covers 7 bases. This TCR was sampled from a human donor in good health. Sequenced input: naive CD8+ T cells from blood. The CDR3 DNA reads as TGTGCCAGTGGTTCCTTGCGGGAGACCTACAATGAGCAGTTCTTC. Its protein product is CASGSLRETYNEQFF.